This T cell receptor beta chain came from a study of PD-1 blockade in classical Hodgkin lymphoma. TCRdb's copy holds only in-frame clones and misses some; the assay was immunoSEQ multiplex PCR. The sample has under 9,500 clones, 75% to 95% seen once. Study observations and caveats: Healthy donors were reported to have higher baseline TCR diversity than newly diagnosed patients.

The time point here: newly diagnosed, previously untreated cHL patient sample. Applied to thawed PBMCs, magnetic negative selection was the method used to isolate CD8+ T cells. The CDR3 extends over 15 amino acids. V was clipped by 4 bases and J by 6 bases; unmatched bases: 5. From germline, CDR1 is SGHKS and CDR2 YYEKEE (reference sequence). Of note for this clone: Its antigen is currently unknown.

Material for sequencing was CD8+ T cells from blood. The chain carries TRBV5-5 and TRBJ2-1; TRBD1 agrees at 12 bases. This clonotype was sampled from a human donor with classical Hodgkin lymphoma. The DNA for the CDR3 is TGTGCCAGCAGCCCGGGACAGGGGGCTATCAATGAGCAGTTCTTC. Translated, it gives CASSPGQGAINEQFF.